This T cell receptor beta chain is drawn from a study of OX40 agonist ivuxolimab in advanced cancers. The study in broad terms: Ivuxolimab, which targeted the costimulatory receptor OX40 (CD134), was an agonistic, fully human IgG2 monoclonal antibody. The paper reports the monotherapy dose-escalation portion (N of about 47 patients) of the phase I ivuxolimab trial. Prior anti-PD-1, anti-PD-L1 or anti-CTLA-4 therapy was permitted, and approximately 41% of dose-escalation patients had received checkpoint inhibitors. Partial responses occurred in three dose-escalation patients, of whom one had hepatocellular carcinoma and two had cutaneous melanoma. Of the approximately 53 patients in dose escalation, approximately 20 had hepatocellular carcinoma, some 15 had melanoma, 9 had renal cell carcinoma and 9 had head and neck cancer. Intravenous ivuxolimab was administered to patients every 2 weeks at six dose levels: 0.01, 0.1, 0.3, 1.5, 3 and 10 mg/kg. Peripheral TCRbeta sequencing aimed to test whether ivuxolimab altered TCR sequence diversity and caused clonal T-cell expansion. In the dose-escalation cohort, roughly 82% of patients were male, and the mean age was roughly 60 years with a range of about 23 to 79. General conclusions and limits of the study: After ivuxolimab, more expanded clones were found on average in CD8+ T cells than in CD4+ T cells. Low levels of normalized T-cell clonal expansion were also seen in some nonresponding patients. In partial responders in the 0.1-3.0 mg/kg groups, normalized peripheral clonal expansion was found to be among the lowest, especially among CD8+ T cells. At doses of 0.1 to 3.0 mg/kg, clonal expansion of both CD4+ and CD8+ blood T cells was observed from baseline to week 6. The antigen specificity of the clonally expanded peripheral T cells was not determined.

Patients with autoimmune disease history or receiving systemic immunosuppression were excluded from the trial. Peripheral blood for TCR sequencing was drawn from every dose cohort at baseline, at cycle 4 day 1 and at cycle 7 day 1. Samples were obtained from an open-label, multicenter, first-in-human phase I dose-escalation trial of ivuxolimab. Adults with locally advanced or metastatic head and neck squamous cell, hepatocellular, melanoma or renal cell carcinoma were enrolled in the trial. Before TCR sequencing, CD4+ T cells and CD8+ T cells were sorted from peripheral blood as separate populations. Note on this clone: Its binding antigen is unknown. No much larger clone exists at a distance of one base, and base qualities are not known.

Genomic DNA was isolated from the sorted cells so that the TCRbeta CDR3 region could be sequenced. TCRbeta CDR3 regions were sequenced using the immunoSEQ Assay. Sourced from immuneACCESS, this table was stored by TCRdb with only in-frame sequences that have V and J called. A share of the clones is absent; for the studies checked, an unresolved V gene accounts for under half, and the remainder has no known explanation. This sample lists some 80,000 clones; approximately 95% were detected once. Around 21% of the sample is held by the ten biggest clonotypes. Trimming removed 6 bases from V and 2 bases from J, leaving 30 bases between the germline ends. Per the germline V gene, MDHEN is the CDR1 and SYDVKM is the CDR2. From cysteine to phenylalanine, the CDR3 is 20 amino acids long. CDR3 DNA only is kept here, 60 bases in frame from base 1.

This receptor was obtained from an adult with an advanced solid tumor such as melanoma, head and neck, liver or kidney cancer. The rearrangement combines TRBV28 with TRBJ2-3; TRBD2 is possibly the D segment (7 matching bases). The sequencing here drew on CD4+ or CD8+ T cells sorted from blood, taken in a trial of the OX40 agonist ivuxolimab. Here is the DNA: TGTGCCAGCAGGGGGGGGAGGACAGAAAGTCGACAAGCATACACAGATACGCAGTATTTT. Translated, it gives CASRGGRTESRQAYTDTQYF.